This T cell receptor beta chain was obtained from a study of blood T cells in healthy people across ages (dated by TCRdb to about 2015). For the wider study: Template switching captured roughly one uniquely barcoded TCR beta cDNA molecule per two T cells in model experiments. To track age-related changes in TCR beta repertoire diversity, the study relied on deep sequencing normalized with unique cDNA molecular identifiers. The donors were split into four age groups: young (average around 15 years), middle-aged (39), aged (approximately 60) and long-lived (about 74). To avoid experimental bias, donors of different ages were spread randomly across the sequencing lanes. Using the same blood draw, the study looked at two additional independent replicas of 1 million unique cDNA reads for two donors, one aged 18 to 30 and the other aged 80 or older.

The CDR3 covers 16 residues, taking in both the cysteine and the phenylalanine. The kept DNA is CDR3 alone, 48 bases in frame from the first base. The germline V gene (reference sequence) sets CDR1 to DFQATT and CDR2 to SNEGSKA. V is pared back by 0 bases and J by 5 bases, with 19 bases lying between the germline termini. Donors were a few dozen systemically healthy Caucasian individuals from Russia aged roughly 6 to 90 years. Each donor gave approximately 9.3 milliliters of peripheral blood, collected into EDTA-treated Vacutainer tubes. Ficoll-Paque density-gradient centrifugation was used to isolate PBMCs, with at least 7 million obtained per sample. Total RNA, at least 6 micrograms per sample, was extracted from PBMCs with Trizol reagent. For every donor, an aliquot of PBMCs went through flow cytometry to measure the percentages of naive CD45RAhigh/CD27high T cells. Study-wide findings and limitations: Compared with the aged group, the long-lived group had more naive CD4+ T cells, fewer expanded clones and increased TCR diversity, suggesting age selection. Total diversity estimates from one million sequenced T cells were considered lower bounds and underestimates. Bulk unsorted PBMC profiling prevented conclusive comparison of naive and antigen-experienced compartments. The percentage of naive T cells measured by flow cytometry correlated strongly with observed TCR beta diversity. Observed TCR beta diversity per million T cells fell roughly linearly with age, and a significant reduction was already apparent by age approximately 41. The CMV infection status of donors was not known, potentially confounding age-related changes in expanded clonotypes.

On this clonotype: Its specific antigen is unknown. Per-base quality was not reported, and no clone a single base away is much larger than it.

The library was prepared using 5' RACE. TCRdb shows the sequencer as Illumina HiSeq 2500. The second PCR ran for roughly 7 to 12 cycles and used a J-beta primer mix along with a sample-barcoded 5' primer. A unique molecular identifier was introduced onto each TCR beta cDNA molecule by a template-switch 5' adaptor carrying 12 random nucleotides. At least 2.5 million CDR3-containing paired-end reads were obtained from each sample. The Mint cDNA synthesis kit, primed by a TRBC-specific oligonucleotide, was used to synthesize first-strand cDNA from all RNA. All cDNA was treated with uracil-DNA glycosylase and then went through a first 18-cycle PCR with the universal primers M1SS and BC2_uni_R. Per the authors' processing: Each sample was normalized by randomly selecting 1 million high-quality reads, each carrying a distinct molecular identifier. Instead of being binned into consensus sequences, reads that shared molecular identifiers were thrown out. MiTCR, with a Q25 quality threshold and the strictest error-elimination algorithm, was used for CDR3 identification, clonotype clustering and error correction. A nonparametric unseen species model using Euler transformation provided a lower-bound estimate of total TCR beta diversity. TCRdb cleaned the public reads at Q25 with fastp, built clones with MiXCR and kept in-frame beta chains. Merged by CDR3 protein, the rows form single entries marked with the most common genes and DNA. TCRdb's processing, not the authors', yielded these V and J calls. This sample lists roughly 800,000 distinct CDR3 sequences; 55% to 75% were detected once. The ten largest clones add up to roughly 20% of the sample.

Sequencing was done on a sample of blood. The source is a man younger than 45 in good health. Recombination connected TRBV20-1 to TRBJ2-5; the D call could be TRBD1 or TRBD2, with each sharing 6 bases. The CDR3 amino acid sequence is: CSARDRFRGRGETQYF. The nucleotides read TGCAGTGCTAGAGATCGGTTCCGGGGGCGCGGGGAGACCCAGTACTTC.